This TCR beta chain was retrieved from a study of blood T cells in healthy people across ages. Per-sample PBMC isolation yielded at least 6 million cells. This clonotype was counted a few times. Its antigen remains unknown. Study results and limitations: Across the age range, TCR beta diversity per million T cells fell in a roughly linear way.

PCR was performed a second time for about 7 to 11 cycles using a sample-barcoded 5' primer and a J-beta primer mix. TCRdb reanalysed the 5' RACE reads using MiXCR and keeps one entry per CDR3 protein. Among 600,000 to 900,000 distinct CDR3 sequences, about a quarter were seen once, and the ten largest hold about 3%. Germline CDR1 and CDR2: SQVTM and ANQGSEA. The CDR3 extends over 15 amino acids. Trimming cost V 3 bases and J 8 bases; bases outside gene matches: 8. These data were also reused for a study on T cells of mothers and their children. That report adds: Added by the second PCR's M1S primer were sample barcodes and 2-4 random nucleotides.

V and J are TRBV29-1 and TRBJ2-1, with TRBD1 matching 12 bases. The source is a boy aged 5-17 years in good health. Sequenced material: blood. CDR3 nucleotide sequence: TGCAGCGTTGATTGGGACAGGGGGCTTAAGGATGAGCAGTTCTTC. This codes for CSVDWDRGLKDEQFF.